Listed below are T cell receptor beta chains from one sample, sequenced in a study of T cell repertoires in cytomegalovirus infection. These receptors' antigens are unknown. MiXCR was run by TCRdb on the reads, yielding one entry per CDR3 protein. The table has approximately 310,000 distinct CDR3 sequences, more than 20% seen once. The sample was cultured PBMCs, taken from culture after CMV antigen stimulation. Receptors originate from a human donor in good health (CMV status not recorded). Some clones in this sample may be carry-over from other donors' samples. Both conserved end residues are part of each CDR3.

>TRBV10-3
CAISENAAGANVLTF
>TRBV20-1
CSAPMDSNTEAFF
>TRBV15
CATSRDSHEQYF
>TRBV4-1
CASSQGGTAHWGGYTF
>TRBV6-5
CASTPRGGDEQYF
>TRBV6-2/TRBV6-3
CASSYPGLAGGRRQFF
>TRBV2
CASTGDGKNEQFF
>TRBV5-1
CASRNLAGVVTYNEQFF
>TRBV6-2/TRBV6-3
CASSRGPMNYGYTF
>TRBV12-3/TRBV12-4
CASSTGRTGISPLHF
>TRBV24-1
CATSVLAGTSGNTGELFF
>TRBV28
CASSMHGQGLETQYF
>TRBV7-9
CASSSNSGANVLTF
>TRBV19
CASSIYAAGTTMNTEAFF
>TRBV4-1
CASSQPGQQETQYF
>TRBV7-6
CASSLSGQGINEQFF
>TRBV7-2
CAGSLGLYYEQYF
>TRBV5-1
CASSASLAGGTDTQYF
>TRBV29-1
CSVEGGGREQYF
>TRBV19
CASSTEIYGYTF
>TRBV11-3
CASSLGPGGAEAFF
>TRBV7-9
CASSLMVGTGNTIYF
>TRBV6-1
CASSIRGLDGYTF
>TRBV2
CASSESSTDTQYF
>TRBV7-8
CASSKTSANTGELFF
>TRBV6-5
CATLDSSGNTIYF